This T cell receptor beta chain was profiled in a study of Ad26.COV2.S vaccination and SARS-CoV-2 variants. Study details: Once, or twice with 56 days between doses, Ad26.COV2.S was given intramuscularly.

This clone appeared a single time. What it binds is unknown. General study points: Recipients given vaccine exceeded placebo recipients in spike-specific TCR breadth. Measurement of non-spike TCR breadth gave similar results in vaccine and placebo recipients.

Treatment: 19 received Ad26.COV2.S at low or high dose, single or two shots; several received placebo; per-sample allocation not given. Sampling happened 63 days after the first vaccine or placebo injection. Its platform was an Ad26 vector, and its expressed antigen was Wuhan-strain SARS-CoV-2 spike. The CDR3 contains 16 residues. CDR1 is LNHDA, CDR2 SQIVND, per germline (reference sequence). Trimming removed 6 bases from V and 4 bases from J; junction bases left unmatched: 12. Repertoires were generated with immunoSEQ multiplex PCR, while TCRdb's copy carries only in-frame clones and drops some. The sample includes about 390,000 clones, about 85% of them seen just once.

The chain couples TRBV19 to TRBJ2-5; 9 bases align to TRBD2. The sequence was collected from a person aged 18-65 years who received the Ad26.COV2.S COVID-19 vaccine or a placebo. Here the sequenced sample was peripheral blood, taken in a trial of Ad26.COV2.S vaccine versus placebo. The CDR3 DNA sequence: TGTGCCAGTAGCAACAAGGGACTAGCAGGGGGAGAGACCCAGTACTTC. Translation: CASSNKGLAGGETQYF. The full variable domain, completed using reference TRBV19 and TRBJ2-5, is DGGITQSPKYLFRKEGQNVTLSCEQNLNHDAMYWYRQDPGQGLRLIYYSQIVNDFQKGDIAEGYSVSREKKESFPLTVTSAQKNPTAFYLCASSNKGLAGGETQYFGPGTRLLVL.